One sample yielded the 13 T cell receptor beta chains listed below, sequenced in a study of response to subunit inactivated influenza vaccine. TCRdb recomputed calls from the RT-PCR reads with MiXCR, one row per CDR3 protein. The table records 650,000 to 800,000 distinct CDR3 sequences, about 18% of them present only once. Material: PBMCs from blood, obtained about 5 days after vaccination. Receptors originate from a man aged 50 to 60 who received an inactivated influenza vaccine.

CDR3 region: CSAREWRDSYGYTF. CDR3 DNA: TGCAGTGCTAGAGAGTGGCGGGACTCCTATGGCTACACCTTC. This chain uses TRBV20-1 with TRBJ1-2, with D possibly matching TRBD1 (5 bases). Per germline, CDR1 DFQATT and CDR2 SNEGSKA (reference sequence). With 0 bases removed from V and 4 bases from J, the gap between germline ends came to 12 bases. The CDR3 length is 14 residues.

This clonotype showed up many times. The V gene is TRBV29-1, the J gene TRBJ2-4; D is tentatively TRBD1 or TRBD2 (6 bases each). The CDR3 length is 15 residues. Germline CDR1 reads SQVTM; CDR2 reads ANQGSEA. V was clipped by 8 bases and J by 0 bases, with 17 bases between them. CDR3 sequence: CSTKGGTVAKNIQYF. The DNA for the CDR3 is TGCAGCACTAAAGGGGGGACTGTAGCCAAAAACATTCAGTACTTC.

The table lists this clonotype with a few counts. The chain couples TRBV13 to TRBJ2-3; no firm D call. V lost 8 bases and J lost 2, with 14 bases in between. The CDR3 sequence is 14 residues long. Germline V lookup: CDR1 PRHDT, CDR2 FYEKMQ (reference sequence). DNA for the CDR3: TGTGCCAGCCGGGTTAGTGGGAACACAGATACGCAGTATTTT. This encodes CASRVSGNTDTQYF. Complete variable domain (other parts from reference TRBV13 and TRBJ2-3): AAGVIQSPRHLIKEKRETATLKCYPIPRHDTVYWYQQGPGQDPQFLISFYEKMQSDKGSIPDRFSAQQFSDYHSELNMSSLELGDSALYFCASRVSGNTDTQYFGPGTRLTVL.

The chain carries TRBV20-1 and TRBJ2-1; TRBD2 aligns across 10 bases. After removal of 6 bases from V and 3 bases from J, the junction contained 8 bases not matched to a gene. The CDR3 loop spans 15 amino acids. Germline CDR1 is DFQATT and CDR2 is SNEGSKA (reference sequence). The CDR3 spells CSAPVGTSVYNEQFF. CDR3 DNA: TGCAGTGCGCCGGTCGGGACTAGCGTCTACAATGAGCAGTTCTTC.

The J gene is TRBJ2-4, the V gene TRBV15; D uncertain. Trimming left V 0 bases short and J 8 bases short, with 11 bases between. The CDR3 has 14 residues. Germline V lookup: CDR1 LNHNV, CDR2 YYDKDF (reference sequence). CDR3 sequence reads: CATSRDVQLDIQYF. The DNA of the CDR3 is TGTGCCACCAGCAGAGATGTACAGCTTGACATTCAGTACTTC.

This clonotype has only a few counts. This sequence joins TRBV9 and TRBJ2-1; perhaps TRBD1 as D (5 bases). The CDR3 spans 17 residues. Germline-derived CDR1 and CDR2 are SGDLS and YYNGEE. V dropped 4 bases and J dropped 3 bases, with 20 bases sitting between them. The CDR3 is CASSLSDSPSGYNEQFF. The CDR3 nucleotides are TGTGCCAGCAGCTTGAGCGACAGCCCCTCCGGCTACAATGAGCAGTTCTTC. The full variable domain, completed using reference TRBV9 and TRBJ2-1, is DSGVTQTPKHLITATGQRVTLRCSPRSGDLSVYWYQQSLDQGLQFLIQYYNGEERAKGNILERFSAQQFPDLHSELNLSSLELGDSALYFCASSLSDSPSGYNEQFFGPGTRLTVL.

In this sample, this clonotype turned up many times. The chain employs TRBV29-1 and TRBJ2-2; D call uncertain. The CDR3 is 13 amino acids. The V end was cut by 5 bases, the J end by 1 base, with 8 bases between. CDR1 is SQVTM, CDR2 ANQGSEA, per germline. The CDR3 bases are TGCAGCGTTACCTACATGAACACCGGGGAGCTGTTTTTT. This gives the protein CSVTYMNTGELFF.

This clonotype has more than one count but fewer than ten. The J gene is TRBJ2-7, the V gene TRBV4-2; D is unclear. V gave up 1 base and J gave up 0 bases, with 10 bases separating them. Per the germline V gene, CDR1 is LGHNA and CDR2 is YNFKEQ. The CDR3 loop spans 15 amino acids. CDR3 region: CASSQGATSSYEQYF. CDR3 bases: TGTGCCAGCAGCCAAGGGGCCACAAGCTCCTACGAGCAGTACTTC.

Ten or more counts support this clonotype. The chain joins TRBV5-1 to TRBJ2-3, with D uncertain. Trimming removed 4 bases from V and 3 bases from J, with 9 bases in between. Germline V CDR1 and CDR2: SGHRS, YFSETQ. CDR3 length: 13 amino acids. The CDR3 bases are TGCGCCAGCAGCATCGACGGGACAGATACGCAGTATTTT. It specifies CASSIDGTDTQYF.

The CDR3 loop reads CASSQELAGKYQETQYF. In nucleotides, the CDR3 is TGTGCCAGCAGCCAAGAGTTAGCGGGAAAGTACCAAGAGACCCAGTACTTC. This chain links TRBV4-2 with TRBJ2-5; 8 nucleotides align to TRBD2. The germline gives CDR1 LGHNA, CDR2 YNFKEQ. This CDR3 is 17 amino acids long. The J segment lost 0 bases and the V segment lost 0 bases, leaving 6 bases of the junction unmatched.

This clonotype turned up a few times. The V gene is TRBV29-1, the J gene TRBJ2-7; TRBD1 matches 7 bases. The germline CDR1 and CDR2 sequences are SQVTM and ANQGSEA. With 4 bases clipped from V and 3 bases from J, the junction kept 9 bases outside the gene matches. The CDR3 has 14 amino acids. The CDR3 region has the DNA TGCAGCGTTGGGCCACAGGGGCGAGACTACGAGCAGTACTTC. Amino acids: CSVGPQGRDYEQYF.

V and J are TRBV20-1 and TRBJ2-1, with D tentatively TRBD2 (5 bases). The germline V gene encodes CDR1 DFQATT and CDR2 SNEGSKA (reference sequence). CDR3 length: 15 residues. V gave up 7 bases and J gave up 6 bases, with 22 bases separating them. CDR3 DNA: TGCAGTGGATTAAAAAACATCGGACGGGGCAATGAGCAGTTCTTC. It is translated as CSGLKNIGRGNEQFF.

This chain joins TRBV20-1 and TRBJ2-1; the match to TRBD2 covers 15 bases. The CDR3 loop spans 17 amino acids. Germline assignment: CDR1 DFQATT and CDR2 SNEGSKA (reference sequence). V gave up 6 bases and J gave up 1 base; unmatched junction bases: 7. The CDR3 loop reads CSAKRTSGRASYNEQFF. For the CDR3, the DNA is TGCAGTGCCAAACGGACTAGCGGGAGGGCATCCTACAATGAGCAGTTCTTC.